This T cell receptor (beta chain) was recovered during a study of blood T cell repertoires in COVID-19. On the study more broadly: COVID-19 samples, acute and convalescent, were from the United States, Italy and Spain. From T cells, B-cell-depleted T cells, or PBMCs came the material, which was cDNA or gDNA.

Methods used by the authors: Amplification with reference gene primers provided the estimates of nucleated cell counts. The method was immunoSEQ multiplex PCR; TCRdb's version includes in-frame clones alone and lacks a portion of them. For V, J and clone size, that table is used; D and trimming come from the DNA. The sample includes 160,000 or so clones, roughly 78% of them seen just once. Germline V gene data show CDR1 as SGHAT and CDR2 as FQNNGV. The trim removed 3 bases at V and 2 bases at J, leaving 4 bases unmatched. This CDR3 region has 16 residues. The J gene is TRBJ2-5, the V gene TRBV11-2; 12 bases fit TRBD1. The receptor comes from a man between 65 and 85 years old with active or convalescent COVID-19. The sample comprised peripheral blood. The CDR3 region has the DNA TGTGCCAGCAGCTTCCGGGACAGGGGGCGTCAAGAGACCCAGTACTTC. Its translation: CASSFRDRGRQETQYF.